These 19 T cell receptor beta chains came from one sample sequenced in a study of T cells in tumors and immune-related adverse events. The data were produced by immunoSEQ multiplex PCR, yet TCRdb's version contains in-frame clones alone and is incomplete. The table lists roughly 10,000 clones, 85% to 95% of them singletons. The material sequenced was lymph node tissue, taken from a patient treated with anti-PD-1 therapy. The receptors shown here come from a female donor with metastatic renal cell carcinoma.

This chain links TRBV5-1 with TRBJ2-7, with TRBD1 matching over 11 bases. Per germline, CDR1 SGHRS and CDR2 YFSETQ. CDR3 size: 16 residues. V trimming: 0 bases; J trimming: 4 bases; junction bases outside the gene matches: 6. CDR3 region: CASSLGPGQGEYEQYF. In DNA form, the CDR3 reads TGCGCCAGCAGCTTGGGGCCGGGACAGGGGGAGTACGAGCAGTACTTC.

The V and J genes are TRBV9 and TRBJ2-1, with TRBD2 matching 12 bases. The CDR3 covers 19 residues. With 3 bases clipped from V and 0 bases from J, the junction kept 10 bases outside the gene matches. Germline-derived CDR1 and CDR2 are SGDLS and YYNGEE. The CDR3 protein is CASSASLAGGLSSYNEQFF. The CDR3 nucleotides are TGTGCCAGCAGCGCGTCACTAGCGGGAGGATTGAGCTCCTACAATGAGCAGTTCTTC.

V gene TRBV28 combines with J gene TRBJ1-2; 7 nucleotides agree with TRBD1. The trim removed 4 bases at V and 8 bases at J, leaving 16 bases unmatched. The germline V gene has CDR1 MDHEN and CDR2 SYDVKM. There are 16 residues in the CDR3. The CDR3 bases are TGTGCCAGCAGTTCCCTCCTAACACAGGGGTTTGGGGGCTACACCTTC. It translates to CASSSLLTQGFGGYTF.

This clone was found once. The chain carries TRBV5-6 and TRBJ2-1; 9 bases line up with TRBD2. The length of the CDR3 is 14 residues. V lost 10 bases, J lost 5 bases, and 10 bases stayed unmatched. Germline V gene data show CDR1 as SGHDT and CDR2 as YYEEEE. Here the CDR3 reads CAGYSSGGNNEQFF. CDR3 nucleotide sequence: TGTGCCGGATACTCCAGCGGGGGGAACAATGAGCAGTTCTTC.

The CDR3 nucleotides read TGTGCCAGCAGCTTGGACAGCACCGGGGAGCTGTTTTTT. Translated, it gives CASSLDSTGELFF. The chain is built from TRBV5-6 and TRBJ2-2; D is undetermined. V was cut by 0 bases and J by 4 bases, with 4 bases left in between. CDR1 is SGHDT and CDR2 is YYEEEE in the germline V gene. The CDR3 covers 13 residues. Filled out from reference TRBV5-6 and TRBJ2-2, the complete variable domain reads DAGVTQSPTHLIKTRGQQVTLRCSPKSGHDTVSWYQQALGQGPQFIFQYYEEEERQRGNFPDRFSGHQFPNYSSELNVNALLLGDSALYLCASSLDSTGELFFGEGSRLTVL.

The chain has TRBV4-3 and TRBJ2-3; 12 bases align to TRBD2. CDR3 length equals 16 residues. V shed 4 bases, J shed 2 bases, and the junction held 4 bases outside the gene matches. In germline, CDR1 is LGHNA, CDR2 YSLEER. The CDR3: CASSRASGGATDTQYF. The CDR3 DNA is TGCGCCAGCAGCCGGGCTAGCGGGGGGGCCACAGATACGCAGTATTTT.

The chain carries TRBV2 and TRBJ2-5; D may match TRBD1 or TRBD2 (5 bases each). Germline assignment: CDR1 SNHLY and CDR2 FYNNEI. The V end was cut by 2 bases, the J end by 6 bases, with 13 bases between. This CDR3 has 14 residues. Written as DNA, the CDR3 is TGTGCCAGCAGTGAACTCGCAGGGAGACAGACCCAGTACTTC. Its protein is CASSELAGRQTQYF. Complete variable domain (other parts from reference TRBV2 and TRBJ2-5): EPEVTQTPSHQVTQMGQEVILRCVPISNHLYFYWYRQILGQKVEFLVSFYNNEISEKSEIFDDQFSVERPDGSNFTLKIRSTKLEDSAMYFCASSELAGRQTQYFGPGTRLLVL.

In DNA form, the CDR3 reads TGTGCCAGCAGCCAAGTAACTAGAGGTTCCACAGATACGCAGTATTTT. This codes for CASSQVTRGSTDTQYF. V gene TRBV14 combines with J gene TRBJ2-3; tentative D call: TRBD2 (5 bases). V was cut by 1 base and J by 2 bases, with 13 bases left in between. Germline values: CDR1 SGHDN, CDR2 FVKESK. The CDR3 totals 16 residues. Filled out from reference TRBV14 and TRBJ2-3, the complete variable domain reads EAGVTQFPSHSVIEKGQTVTLRCDPISGHDNLYWYRRVMGKEIKFLLHFVKESKQDESGMPNNRFLAERTGGTYSTLKVQPAELEDSGVYFCASSQVTRGSTDTQYFGPGTRLTVL.

The V and J genes are TRBV27 and TRBJ1-5; D is uncertain. There are 15 residues in the CDR3. V was shortened by 0 bases and J by 7 bases, with 13 bases between the two germline ends. From germline, CDR1 is MNHEY and CDR2 SMNVEV (reference sequence). The CDR3 spells CASSLSWTGKQPQHF. In DNA form, the CDR3 reads TGTGCCAGCAGTTTATCTTGGACGGGTAAACAGCCCCAGCATTTT.

This chain uses TRBV7-8 with TRBJ2-5; D gene ambiguous. Trimming cost V 0 bases and J 4 bases, with 15 bases left between them. The CDR3 spans 16 residues. The V gene's germline CDR1 is SGHVS and CDR2 FQNEAQ. In DNA form, the CDR3 reads TGTGCCAGCAGCTTAGCTTCTCACCCGGGCGTAGAGACCCAGTACTTC. This translates into CASSLASHPGVETQYF.

J is TRBJ1-4 and V is TRBV6-1; TRBD1 matches 8 bases. The ends lost 1 base at V and 4 bases at J; junction bases unmatched: 5. The germline CDR1 and CDR2 sequences are MNHNS and SASEGT. The CDR3 is 16 residues long. The CDR3 DNA reads TGTGCCAGCAGTGAAGGAACAGGGGGTCATAATGAAAAACTGTTTTTT. Translating gives CASSEGTGGHNEKLFF.

The CDR3 DNA reads as TGTGCCAGCTCAGGGGGACAGGGGACCTACGAGCAGTACTTC. Translating gives CASSGGQGTYEQYF. This chain links TRBV18 with TRBJ2-7; 10 nucleotides match TRBD1. Per germline, CDR1 KGHSH and CDR2 LQKENI. The J segment lost 2 bases and the V segment lost 5 bases, leaving 3 bases of the junction unmatched. This CDR3 is 14 amino acids long.

This chain joins TRBV15 and TRBJ2-5; TRBD2 agrees at 10 bases. Germline CDR1 and CDR2: LNHNV and YYDKDF (reference sequence). This CDR3 is 14 amino acids long. Unmatched junction bases numbered 4, after V lost 4 bases and J lost 5 bases. The CDR3 nucleotides read TGTGCCACCAGCATCGGACTAGCGGATGAGACCCAGTACTTC. Encoded protein: CATSIGLADETQYF. The full variable domain, rest sourced from reference TRBV15 and TRBJ2-5, is DAMVIQNPRYQVTQFGKPVTLSCSQTLNHNVMYWYQQKSSQAPKLLFHYYDKDFNNEADTPDNFQSRRPNTSFCFLDIRSPGLGDTAMYLCATSIGLADETQYFGPGTRLLVL.

This clone was seen once. The genes are TRBV12-5 and TRBJ1-1, with D hard to call. The CDR3 is made up of 13 amino acids. V was pared by 1 base and J by 5 bases, with 8 bases between. The germline gives CDR1 LGHNT, CDR2 FRNRAP. In DNA form, the CDR3 reads TGTGCTAGTGGTTTGGGAGATACGACTGAAGCTTTCTTT. Its translation: CASGLGDTTEAFF.

The chain links TRBV5-4 to TRBJ2-3; D might be TRBD2 (6 bases). Germline V lookup: CDR1 SGHNT, CDR2 YYREEE (reference sequence). This CDR3 has 14 amino acids. Trimming stripped 0 bases from V and 8 bases from J, with 13 bases between. The CDR3 loop is CASSLDQRRATQYF. The CDR3 DNA sequence: TGTGCCAGCAGCTTGGACCAACGGAGGGCTACGCAGTATTTT. Variable domain in full (rest from reference TRBV5-4 and TRBJ2-3): ETGVTQSPTHLIKTRGQQVTLRCSSQSGHNTVSWYQQALGQGPQFIFQYYREEENGRGNFPPRFSGLQFPNYSSELNVNALELDDSALYLCASSLDQRRATQYFGPGTRLTVL.

V gene TRBV2 combines with J gene TRBJ2-5, with 10 bases identical to TRBD2. V trimming: 1 base; J trimming: 5 bases; junction bases outside the gene matches: 10. CDR3 length: 17 residues. Germline V gene data show CDR1 as SNHLY and CDR2 as FYNNEI. In DNA, the CDR3 is TGTGCCAGCAGTGAAGTGGCTAGCGGGGGACCCCGCGAGACCCAGTACTTC. Its translation is CASSEVASGGPRETQYF.

V gene TRBV23-1 combines with J gene TRBJ2-1, with D hard to call. TRBV23-1 is noted as an ORF with a role that remains uncertain. V was trimmed by 6 bases and J by 3 bases, leaving 30 bases between them. CDR3 length: 20 residues. The CDR3, as DNA: TGCGCCAGCAGAACGAACTCAGGAGAGCAATTCACCGGGCTCTACAATGAGCAGTTCTTC. Translated: CASRTNSGEQFTGLYNEQFF.

The chain is built from TRBV5-1 and TRBJ2-7, with D possibly matching TRBD1 (6 bases). The CDR3 covers 13 residues. Germline assignment: CDR1 SGHRS and CDR2 YFSETQ. Trimming cost V 5 bases and J 3 bases, with 12 bases left between them. Written as DNA, the CDR3 is TGCGCCAGCAGGCCGGACAGAGACTACGAGCAGTACTTC. Translating gives CASRPDRDYEQYF.

The chain joins TRBV5-6 to TRBJ2-5, with D possibly called TRBD1 or TRBD2 (6 bases each). V was pared by 0 bases and J by 5 bases, with 14 bases between. Germline lookup yields CDR1 SGHDT and CDR2 YYEEEE. This CDR3 comprises 15 residues. The DNA of the CDR3 is TGTGCCAGCAGCTTGGATTTCGGGGGCGATGAGACCCAGTACTTC. Residues: CASSLDFGGDETQYF.